This TCR beta chain was obtained from a study of blood T cell repertoires in COVID-19. Study-level background: PBMCs, B-cell-depleted T cells, or T cells were the source of the cDNA or gDNA that made up the material.

With 6 bases removed from V and 7 bases from J, the gap between germline ends came to 7 bases. The CDR3 extends over 11 amino acids. TCRdb keeps only in-frame clones here, not all; method: immunoSEQ multiplex PCR. The sample records 85,000 to 90,000 clones, 80% to 90% being singletons. The chain combines TRBV12-3 or TRBV12-4 with TRBJ2-1; possibly TRBD1 for D (5 bases). What was sequenced was peripheral blood. The clonotype comes from a man aged 80 or over with active or convalescent COVID-19. CDR3 sequence (DNA): TGTGCCAGCAGCCCAGGGAATGAGCAGTTCTTC. It yields the protein CASSPGNEQFF.